A single TCR beta chain is shown here with its context. The data are from a study of T cells in Graves' hyperthyroidism and ophthalmopathy. Those patients with uncontrolled infection, other autoimmune disease, pregnancy or lactation were excluded. PBMCs were obtained from about 9 ml fresh peripheral blood. Using RNA transcripts as the source, TCR beta CDR3 regions were amplified. HTBI primers were used for first-round RT-PCR of the TCR CDR3. TCRdb ran MiXCR on the multiplex PCR reads and lists one entry per CDR3 protein. The table lists more than 450,000 distinct CDR3 sequences, 13% to 15% of them singletons. The receptor's source is a woman in her 40s with Graves' hyperthyroidism. Input material: blood.

The CDR3: CASSPHGADLNEQFF. Here the CDR3 DNA reads TGTGCCAGTAGTCCGCACGGAGCGGACTTAAATGAGCAGTTCTTC. The chain uses TRBV19 and TRBJ2-1, with TRBD2 as a possible D gene (5 bases). The length of the CDR3 is 15 residues. The germline gives CDR1 LNHDA, CDR2 SQIVND (reference sequence). V gave up 5 bases and J gave up 7 bases, with 18 bases separating them.